A single sample gave rise to the 17 T cell receptor beta chains below, sequenced in a study of blood T cells in healthy people across ages. For the second PCR, which ran for roughly 7 to 11 cycles, a sample-barcoded 5' primer and a J-beta primer mix were used. Each CDR3 protein gets one entry after TCRdb re-called the 5' RACE reads with MiXCR. Here the sample spans about 680,000 distinct CDR3 sequences, approximately 50% being singletons. The specimen sequenced was blood. The receptors originated from a woman aged 55-69 years in good health.

CDR3 coding DNA: TGCAGTGCCTCGGGAGGACAGGGCGAGCAGTACTTC. It is translated as CSASGGQGEQYF. The rearrangement joins TRBV20-1 to TRBJ2-4; a weak D match, TRBD1 (8 bases). The J call is in doubt because the DNA end fits TRBJ2-7 better. This CDR3 comprises 12 residues. Germline CDR1 DFQATT, CDR2 SNEGSKA (reference sequence).

The rearrangement uses TRBV7-2 and TRBJ2-7, with D tentatively TRBD1 (5 bases). This CDR3 is built from 12 residues. Trimming stripped 5 bases from V and 7 bases from J, with 12 bases between. Germline loops: CDR1 SGHTA, CDR2 FQGNSA. The CDR3 loop reads CASSLGAWEQYF. The CDR3 bases are TGTGCCAGCAGCCTAGGGGCTTGGGAGCAGTACTTC.

The V gene is TRBV20-1, the J gene TRBJ1-1, with D uncertain. The V gene lost 5 bases and the J gene lost 4 bases, with 14 bases spanning the gap. This CDR3 is 13 amino acids long. Germline V gene lookup returns CDR1 DFQATT and CDR2 SNEGSKA (reference sequence). In nucleotides, the CDR3 is TGCAGTGCTGTGAAGGACTGGGGCACTGAAGCTTTCTTT. This encodes CSAVKDWGTEAFF.

A remark on this clonotype: A much larger clone differs by one base, so this may be a read error. The chain joins TRBV7-9 to TRBJ2-5; D tentatively reads TRBD1 or TRBD2 (6 bases each). Germline-derived CDR1 and CDR2 are SEHNR and FQNEAQ (reference sequence). The length of the CDR3 is 15 residues. V lost 5 bases to trimming and J lost 11 bases, with 24 bases between them. CDR3 bases: TGTGCCAGCAGCCCCCAACAGGGAGGTTCGAATGAGCAGTACTTC. Amino acids: CASSPQQGGSNEQYF.

The chain uses TRBV20-1 and TRBJ1-1; TRBD1 is a possible D gene (5 bases). Germline V gene data show CDR1 as DFQATT and CDR2 as SNEGSKA (reference sequence). CDR3 length equals 16 residues. The V and J ends lost 0 bases and 4 bases respectively, with 18 bases between them. CDR3 in amino acids: CSARDSTGVFGTEAFF. The CDR3 bases are TGCAGTGCTAGAGATAGCACAGGAGTCTTCGGCACTGAAGCTTTCTTT.

The chain links TRBV20-1 to TRBJ2-1; no reliable D call. Between the trimmed V and J ends, which lost 3 bases and 7 bases, there was a span of 10 bases. Germline loops: CDR1 DFQATT, CDR2 SNEGSKA (reference sequence). The CDR3 is 12 residues long. This CDR3 is CSARASSNEQFF. The CDR3 nucleotides read TGCAGTGCTAGGGCTAGTAGTAATGAGCAGTTCTTC.

The chain couples TRBV25-1 to TRBJ2-7; no clear D gene. This CDR3 contains 14 residues. Germline values: CDR1 MGHDK, CDR2 SYGVNS. Trimming cost V 1 base and J 6 bases, with 13 bases left between them. CDR3 nucleotides: TGTGCCAGCAGTGAATCGACTCTCCGGAGCGAGCAGTACTTC. Its translation: CASSESTLRSEQYF.

V and J are TRBV27 and TRBJ1-4; weak D call: TRBD1 (5 bases). From germline, CDR1 is MNHEY and CDR2 SMNVEV (reference sequence). Between the trimmed V and J ends, which lost 0 bases and 4 bases, there was a span of 12 bases. The CDR3 spans 16 residues. The CDR3 here is CASSLSPGAGNEKLFF. CDR3 nucleotide sequence: TGTGCCAGCAGTTTATCTCCCGGGGCGGGTAATGAAAAACTGTTTTTT.

As regards this clonotype: The DNA is left out, because the CDR3 cannot be placed on it with certainty; the CDR3 is given as TCRdb lists it. The V call is TRBV27, the J call TRBJ2-2; the table names TRBD1, a call not compared with the DNA. The germline CDR1 and CDR2 sequences are MNHEY and SMNVEV (reference sequence). The CDR3 is 13 residues long, ends included. CDR3 region: CASSPLRAGELFF.

The rearrangement joins TRBV7-2 to TRBJ2-7, with D maybe TRBD2 (6 bases). From germline, CDR1 is SGHTA and CDR2 FQGNSA. The CDR3 contains 15 residues. The V end was cut by 5 bases, the J end by 0 bases, with 14 bases between. CDR3 sequence reads: CASSPWDFSSYEQYF. In nucleotides, the CDR3 is TGTGCCAGCAGCCCCTGGGACTTTAGCTCCTACGAGCAGTACTTC.

The J gene is TRBJ1-1, the V gene TRBV4-2; D not certain. The CDR3 length is 13 residues. Germline V gene lookup returns CDR1 LGHNA and CDR2 YNFKEQ. The V and J ends lost 2 bases and 0 bases respectively, with 4 bases between them. The CDR3 DNA sequence: TGTGCCAGCAGCCAACGGGTGAACACTGAAGCTTTCTTT. This translates into CASSQRVNTEAFF.

This clonotype was seen once. This rearrangement joins TRBV7-9 to TRBJ2-2; D gene ambiguous. The CDR3 spans 14 residues. The germline V gene encodes CDR1 SEHNR and CDR2 FQNEAQ (reference sequence). V lost 9 bases and J 4 bases, leaving 15 bases between the germline ends. CDR3 protein: CASYPGSITGELFF. The CDR3 DNA sequence: TGTGCCAGTTATCCCGGCAGTATCACCGGGGAGCTGTTTTTT.

This chain links TRBV28 with TRBJ2-7; the D gene is possibly TRBD1 (6 bases). CDR3 length equals 15 residues. Trimming pared 11 bases from V and 1 base from J, leaving 21 bases between. Germline V gene lookup returns CDR1 MDHEN and CDR2 SYDVKM. CDR3 DNA sequence: TGTGCCGTACTCAACCCCACAGGGCAGTCCTACGAGCAGTACTTC. This codes for CAVLNPTGQSYEQYF.

This clonotype appeared a few times. The chain joins TRBV7-9 to TRBJ2-7; the D is unclear. Between the trimmed V and J ends, which lost 4 bases and 2 bases, there was a span of 18 bases. Germline V gene lookup returns CDR1 SEHNR and CDR2 FQNEAQ (reference sequence). CDR3 length: 16 residues. In nucleotides, the CDR3 is TGTGCCAGCAGCTCCCAGACGGCGACGAAACCCTACGAGCAGTACTTC. Its protein product is CASSSQTATKPYEQYF.

The chain recombines TRBV29-1 with TRBJ2-3, with 11 bases matching TRBD2. After removal of 1 base from V and 6 bases from J, the junction contained 9 bases not matched to a gene. Looked up from germline, CDR1 is SQVTM and CDR2 is ANQGSEA. The CDR3 is 16 residues long. The DNA of the CDR3 is TGCAGCGTTGAAGGCGGGATAGCGGGAGGGAGTGATACGCAGTATTTT. Translated: CSVEGGIAGGSDTQYF.

This clonotype appeared once. The chain uses TRBV6-2 or TRBV6-3 and TRBJ2-7; 7 bases are shared with TRBD1. CDR3 length: 13 residues. Germline assignment: CDR1 MNHEY and CDR2 SVGEGT. V trimming: 7 bases; J trimming: 1 base; junction bases outside the gene matches: 4. This CDR3 is CASKRTGSYEQYF. CDR3 nucleotide sequence: TGTGCCAGCAAGCGGACAGGTTCCTACGAGCAGTACTTC.

The chain recombines TRBV4-3 with TRBJ2-3; tentatively, D is TRBD2 (5 bases). The V end was cut by 0 bases, the J end by 5 bases, with 18 bases between. Germline CDR1 LGHNA, CDR2 YSLEER. The CDR3 runs 17 residues. The CDR3 region has the DNA TGCGCCAGCAGCCAAGACCTACCCTCGTCCGGAGGAGATACGCAGTATTTT. Residues: CASSQDLPSSGGDTQYF.